What follows are 9 T cell receptor beta chains derived from one specimen sequenced in a study of tumor and adjacent non-tumor tissue in lung cancer. The template was RNA from unsorted bulk tissue. The library came from three nested PCR rounds adapted from ARM-PCR protocols. MiXCR was run by TCRdb on the multiplex PCR reads, yielding one entry per CDR3 protein. The sample has about 200,000 distinct CDR3 sequences, 71% seen once; the top ten hold approximately 25%. Sequencing input: lung tumor tissue. Receptors originate from a man in his sixties with non-small cell lung cancer.

J is TRBJ1-4 and V is TRBV11-2; D remains ambiguous. CDR1 SGHAT and CDR2 FQNNGV come from the germline V gene. The CDR3 loop spans 15 amino acids. The CDR3 DNA reads as TGTGTCAACAGCTTAATTGGTTGGGCTGATGTAAAACTGTTTTTT. This translates into CVNSLIGWADVKLFF.

On this clonotype itself: One end of the junction fails to match germline, which may point to a read error. J is TRBJ1-1 and V is TRBV10-3; the D gene is possibly TRBD1 (5 bases). CDR1 is ENHRY, CDR2 SYGVKD, per germline. The CDR3 runs 12 residues. In DNA form, the CDR3 reads TGTGCCATCAGTGAGTCGGGGACTGAAGATTTCTTT. It translates to CAISESGTEDFF.

As to this clonotype: Relative to the germline gene, one junction end is altered; a read error may explain this. This chain links TRBV4-2 with TRBJ2-7; no definite D call. CDR3 size: 15 residues. The germline V gene encodes CDR1 LGHNA and CDR2 YNFKEQ. The CDR3 sequence is CASRQAAAFAYEQYF. The CDR3 DNA sequence: TGCGCCAGCAGGCAAGCCGCGGCCTTCGCCTACGAGCAGTACTTC.

Regarding this clonotype: One end of the junction does not line up with germline, which may come from a read error. The chain has TRBV20-1 and TRBJ1-2; 7 bases agree with TRBD1. The germline gives CDR1 DFQATT, CDR2 SNEGSKA (reference sequence). The CDR3 length is 11 residues. The CDR3 here is CTAAGRGQQKF. CDR3 nucleotide sequence: TGCACCGCGGCCGGGCGGGGACAGCAAAAATTC.

The genes are TRBV28 and TRBJ1-5, with no clear D. This CDR3 has 14 amino acids. Deletions cut 9 bases from V and 6 bases from J, with 18 bases between. CDR1 MDHEN and CDR2 SYDVKM come from the germline V gene. The CDR3 region is CARNTRSPTQPQHF. In DNA form, the CDR3 reads TGTGCCAGGAATACTCGCTCCCCTACTCAGCCCCAGCATTTT.

On this clonotype itself: The junction does not match germline at one end; this may be a read error. The rearrangement joins TRBV4-1 to TRBJ2-1, with D possibly being TRBD2 (7 bases). Germline lookup yields CDR1 MGHRA and CDR2 YSYEKL. The CDR3 is 16 residues long. DNA for the CDR3: TGCGTCAGCAGCCAAGAGACTAGCAGGGGCCTCAATGGGCAGTTCTTC. This codes for CVSSQETSRGLNGQFF.

As to this clonotype: Since the CDR3 does not end with the conserved phenylalanine or tryptophan, this likely comes from a read error. DNA for the CDR3: TGCAGAGGGGACAGTGAAAACATTCAGTACTAC. Protein product: CRGDSENIQYY. The chain is built from TRBV29-1 and TRBJ2-4; TRBD1 agrees at 7 bases. CDR3 length equals 11 residues. Germline V gene sequence: CDR1 SQVTM, CDR2 ANQGSEA.

As for this clonotype: A read error may explain this, as a much larger clone is one base away. This chain joins TRBV20-1 and TRBJ1-3; possibly TRBD1 for D (5 bases). The germline gives CDR1 DFQATT, CDR2 SNEGSKA (reference sequence). The CDR3 is 14 amino acids. Deletions cut 5 bases from V and 4 bases from J, with 15 bases between. CDR3 DNA: TGCAGTGCTCCATTGAGAGGGGTCGGAAACACCATATATTTT. This codes for CSAPLRGVGNTIYF.

The genes are TRBV20-1 and TRBJ2-3; 8 bases match TRBD2. Germline CDR1 is DFQATT and CDR2 is SNEGSKA (reference sequence). The CDR3 covers 14 residues. As DNA, the CDR3 is TGCTGCGCTAGTCCTAGCGGGTACACAGATACGCAGTATTTT. Protein product: CCASPSGYTDTQYF.